These 26 T cell receptor beta chains originate from one sample sequenced in a study of blood T cells in healthy people across ages. Alongside a J-beta primer mix, a sample-barcoded 5' primer served in a second PCR lasting about 6 to 11 cycles. TCRdb fed the 5' RACE reads into MiXCR, producing one record per CDR3 protein. This sample carries approximately 760,000 distinct CDR3 sequences, approximately 25% of them seen once, and the ten largest clones take roughly 9%. These sequences were also reported in another study, on T cells of mothers and their children.

The material sequenced was blood. The receptors were sampled from a boy between 10 and 17 years old in good health.

The CDR3 sequence is CSVDHLRGPGETQYF. CDR3 DNA: TGCAGCGTTGACCATCTGAGGGGCCCAGGAGAGACCCAGTACTTC. The chain couples TRBV29-1 to TRBJ2-5, with D perhaps matching TRBD1 or TRBD2 (5 bases each). The CDR3 length is 15 residues. CDR1 and CDR2 (germline): SQVTM, ANQGSEA. V was shortened by 3 bases and J by 4 bases, with 18 bases between the two germline ends.

DNA of the CDR3: TGTGCCAGCAGCCAACATAATGAAAAACTGTTTTTT. Its translation is CASSQHNEKLFF. The chain uses TRBV4-2 and TRBJ1-4, with no clear D. Germline V gene sequence: CDR1 LGHNA, CDR2 YNFKEQ. The CDR3 length is 12 residues. V dropped 2 bases and J dropped 4 bases, with 2 bases sitting between them.

As concerns this clonotype: The final CDR3 position lacks the conserved phenylalanine or tryptophan, pointing to a likely read error. V gene TRBV6-6 combines with J gene TRBJ2-1, with 8 bases fitting TRBD1. With the DNA end fitting TRBJ2-5 better, the J assignment may be wrong. The CDR3 is 15 residues long. Germline V lookup: CDR1 MNHNY, CDR2 SVGAGI (reference sequence). The CDR3 coding sequence is TGTGCCAGCAGTGTGATCCAGGGGGCGCGGGAGACCCAGTACCTC. It encodes CASSVIQGARETQYL.

The rearrangement uses TRBV4-3 and TRBJ2-1; TRBD2 is a possible D gene (6 bases). V lost 1 base and J lost 3, with 13 bases in between. In germline, CDR1 is LGHNA, CDR2 YSLEER. This CDR3 has 16 amino acids. CDR3 in DNA: TGCGCCAGCAGCCAAGGACCTCCCGGGGGCTACAATGAGCAGTTCTTC. It encodes CASSQGPPGGYNEQFF.

This clonotype has more than one count but fewer than ten. V gene TRBV27 combines with J gene TRBJ2-3; D is unclear. The CDR3 is made up of 13 amino acids. Trimming removed 5 bases at V and 0 bases at J, with 6 bases between. CDR1 and CDR2 (germline): MNHEY, SMNVEV (reference sequence). CDR3 nucleotide sequence: TGTGCCAGCAGTACCCACAGCACAGATACGCAGTATTTT. Protein sequence: CASSTHSTDTQYF.

This clonotype was detected a few times. An end of the junction does not agree with germline; a read error may underlie this. This sequence joins TRBV7-3 and TRBJ2-1, with D perhaps assigned TRBD1 or TRBD2 (5 bases each). The CDR3 spans 15 residues. Germline V gives CDR1 SGHTA, CDR2 FQGTGA. CDR3 sequence (DNA): TGTGTCAGCAGCTTAAACCCGGGGCTACTCAATGAGCAGTTCTTC. This codes for CVSSLNPGLLNEQFF.

This clonotype turned up a few times. The gene calls are TRBV7-2 and TRBJ2-1, with 8 bases aligning to TRBD1. CDR1 and CDR2 from the germline V gene are SGHTA and FQGNSA. V dropped 7 bases and J dropped 3; count of bases not matched to a gene: 8. The CDR3 is 15 residues long. The CDR3 here is CASIPDREHYNEQFF. CDR3 nucleotides: TGTGCCAGCATCCCGGACAGGGAGCACTACAATGAGCAGTTCTTC.

This clonotype was detected a few times. The V call is TRBV18, the J call TRBJ2-6; 7 bases are a match to TRBD1. The CDR3 runs 15 residues. The germline CDR1 and CDR2 sequences are KGHSH and LQKENI. The junction had 4 bases not matched to a gene; V was cut back by 6 bases and J by 2 bases. The CDR3 DNA reads TGTGCCAGCTCCAACCAGGGGGCTGGGGCCAACGTCCTGACTTTC. Translated: CASSNQGAGANVLTF.

This chain joins TRBV20-1 and TRBJ2-1, with 8 bases that match TRBD2. The CDR3 is made up of 15 amino acids. The ends lost 5 bases at V and 4 bases at J; junction bases unmatched: 10. Germline CDR1 reads DFQATT; CDR2 reads SNEGSKA (reference sequence). This CDR3 reads CSACPTSGLYNEQFF. CDR3 nucleotides: TGCAGTGCTTGTCCAACTAGCGGACTTTACAATGAGCAGTTCTTC.

This clonotype has just a few counts. The V and J genes are TRBV7-8 and TRBJ1-1; a possible D gene is TRBD1 (5 bases). Trimming shortened V by 5 bases and J by 4 bases, and 11 bases separated the two germline ends. CDR3 size: 13 residues. CDR1 is SGHVS, CDR2 FQNEAQ, per germline. CDR3 sequence: CASSVGPLTEAFF. In nucleotides, the CDR3 is TGTGCCAGCAGCGTGGGACCGCTCACTGAAGCTTTCTTT.

V and J are TRBV20-1 and TRBJ1-1, with a possible D match to TRBD1 (5 bases). V was clipped by 3 bases and J by 2 bases, with 13 bases between them. The CDR3 is 14 residues long. The germline V gene encodes CDR1 DFQATT and CDR2 SNEGSKA (reference sequence). The CDR3 coding sequence is TGCAGTGCTAGCGATTGGGGGAGAAACACTGAAGCTTTCTTT. Translated, it gives CSASDWGRNTEAFF.

Only a few counts were recorded for this clonotype. The V call is TRBV5-1, the J call TRBJ1-1; D remains ambiguous. V lost 0 bases and J 2 bases, leaving 11 bases between the germline ends. Germline assignment: CDR1 SGHRS and CDR2 YFSETQ. The CDR3 covers 15 residues. CDR3 in DNA: TGCGCCAGCAGCTTGGCCATCGACGGTAACACTGAAGCTTTCTTT. Translation gives CASSLAIDGNTEAFF. Together with reference TRBV5-1 and TRBJ1-1, the CDR3 gives the full variable domain: KAGVTQTPRYLIKTRGQQVTLSCSPISGHRSVSWYQQTPGQGLQFLFEYFSETQRNKGNFPGRFSGRQFSNSRSEMNVSTLELGDSALYLCASSLAIDGNTEAFFGQGTRLTVV.

J is TRBJ2-1 and V is TRBV7-2; TRBD2 agrees at 8 bases. CDR1 and CDR2 (germline): SGHTA, FQGNSA. Trimming removed 3 bases from V and 10 bases from J; junction bases left unmatched: 8. The CDR3 totals 14 residues. CDR3 loop: CASSFGLAEGEQFF. The CDR3 DNA sequence: TGTGCCAGCAGCTTCGGACTAGCTGAGGGCGAGCAGTTCTTC.

This clonotype has only a few counts. This chain joins TRBV27 and TRBJ2-7; D tentatively reads TRBD1 or TRBD2 (5 bases each). The germline gives CDR1 MNHEY, CDR2 SMNVEV (reference sequence). V lost 4 bases, J lost 3 bases, and 13 bases lay in between. CDR3 length equals 14 residues. The CDR3 DNA is TGTGCCAGCAGTTGGGACGCCCCGCACTACGAGCAGTACTTC. Protein product: CASSWDAPHYEQYF.

Only a few counts were recorded for this clonotype. The chain combines TRBV4-1 with TRBJ2-3, with 7 nucleotides matching TRBD2. Trimming removed 3 bases from V and 4 bases from J; junction bases left unmatched: 10. CDR3 length: 16 amino acids. Germline-derived CDR1 and CDR2 are MGHRA and YSYEKL. The CDR3 is CASSQSPSGMADTQYF. The CDR3 DNA reads as TGCGCCAGCAGCCAGAGCCCAAGCGGGATGGCAGATACGCAGTATTTT.

In its sample, this clonotype was seen a few times. The V gene is TRBV7-9, the J gene TRBJ2-5; the match to TRBD2 covers 7 bases. The end of the DNA is better explained by TRBJ2-1, so the J call may be wrong. This CDR3 is 15 amino acids long. CDR1 and CDR2 (germline): SEHNR, FQNEAQ (reference sequence). In DNA, the CDR3 is TGTGCCAGCAGCATCACTATAGGAGGAGGGACTATACAGTTCTTC. Protein sequence: CASSITIGGGTIQFF.

This clonotype came up a few times. This chain uses TRBV7-2 with TRBJ2-4; 11 positions match TRBD1. Germline V gene data show CDR1 as SGHTA and CDR2 as FQGNSA. This CDR3 has 15 amino acids. V trimming: 5 bases; J trimming: 8 bases; junction bases outside the gene matches: 8. The CDR3 DNA reads TGTGCCAGCAGCGTCGGGGGGGACAGGGGGGACATTCAGTACTTC. It translates to CASSVGGDRGDIQYF.

J is TRBJ2-5 and V is TRBV6-1, with 7 bases matching TRBD2. From germline, CDR1 is MNHNS and CDR2 SASEGT. The ends lost 11 bases at V and 5 bases at J; junction bases unmatched: 11. This CDR3 is 13 amino acids long. The CDR3 bases are TGTGCCTCCGAGGGTCCCGGGAGGGAGACCCAGTACTTC. Translation: CASEGPGRETQYF.

V and J are TRBV29-1 and TRBJ1-5; D gene uncertain. Germline V CDR1 and CDR2: SQVTM, ANQGSEA. This CDR3 has 12 residues. The V end was cut by 4 bases, the J end by 9 bases, with 13 bases between. CDR3 region: CSVGELDRPQHF. The CDR3 DNA reads TGCAGCGTTGGGGAGCTCGACCGGCCCCAGCATTTT. The whole variable domain, remainder taken from reference TRBV29-1 and TRBJ1-5, is SAVISQKPSRDICQRGTSLTIQCQVDSQVTMMFWYRQQPGQSLTLIATANQGSEATYESGFVIDKFPISRPNLTFSTLTVSNMSPEDSSIYLCSVGELDRPQHFGDGTRLSIL.

This clonotype has a handful of counts. The chain links TRBV12-3 or TRBV12-4 to TRBJ1-5; possibly TRBD1 for D (6 bases). V was trimmed by 2 bases and J by 3 bases, leaving 11 bases between them. The CDR3 loop spans 15 amino acids. CDR3 DNA: TGTGCCAGCAGTTTAAATACAGGGTCCAATCAGCCCCAGCATTTT. Residues: CASSLNTGSNQPQHF.

The chain links TRBV29-1 to TRBJ2-5; no definite D call. The CDR3 runs 15 residues. Germline CDR1 and CDR2: SQVTM and ANQGSEA. Between the trimmed V and J ends, which lost 2 bases and 3 bases, there was a span of 16 bases. The CDR3 reads CSVESETSGKETQYF. CDR3 nucleotide sequence: TGCAGCGTTGAATCTGAGACCAGTGGAAAAGAGACCCAGTACTTC.

DNA of the CDR3: TGCGCCAGCAGCACGGGGCCGACAGCTCAAGAAAACACCATATATTTT. Residues: CASSTGPTAQENTIYF. This sequence joins TRBV5-1 and TRBJ1-3, with D possibly matching TRBD1 (5 bases). Per the germline V gene, CDR1 is SGHRS and CDR2 is YFSETQ. The CDR3 is 16 residues long. Between the trimmed V and J ends, which lost 4 bases and 6 bases, there was a span of 20 bases.

This clonotype appeared a few times. The V call is TRBV11-2, the J call TRBJ2-7; TRBD1 might be the D (6 bases). This CDR3 has 12 residues. Trimming cost V 0 bases and J 7 bases, with 7 bases left between them. Germline loops: CDR1 SGHAT, CDR2 FQNNGV. The CDR3 nucleotides read TGTGCCAGCAGCTTAGATGGACAGGAGCAGTACTTC. Amino acids: CASSLDGQEQYF.

The J gene is TRBJ1-1, the V gene TRBV6-5; perhaps TRBD1 as D (5 bases). V was trimmed by 5 bases and J by 7 bases, leaving 14 bases between them. CDR1 and CDR2 from the germline V gene are MNHEY and SVGAGI. The CDR3 runs to 13 residues. In DNA, the CDR3 is TGTGCCAGCAGTCAGACAAGGGACGGTGAAGCTTTCTTT. Amino acids: CASSQTRDGEAFF.

V gene TRBV15 combines with J gene TRBJ2-3; D ambiguous. V lost 5 bases, J lost 7 bases, and 25 bases lay in between. CDR1 is LNHNV, CDR2 YYDKDF, per germline (reference sequence). This CDR3 region has 17 residues. The CDR3 loop reads CATSPNLKAEASHTQYF. CDR3 sequence (DNA): TGTGCCACCAGCCCAAACCTGAAGGCAGAAGCGTCCCATACGCAGTATTTT.

J is TRBJ2-5 and V is TRBV9; 9 bases fit TRBD1. The J segment lost 5 bases and the V segment lost 4 bases, leaving 6 bases of the junction unmatched. The length of the CDR3 is 14 residues. Germline CDR1 is SGDLS and CDR2 is YYNGEE. CDR3 in amino acids: CASSKQGAWETQYF. CDR3 nucleotide sequence: TGTGCCAGCAGCAAACAGGGGGCGTGGGAGACCCAGTACTTC.